These 25 T cell receptor beta chains share one sample of origin, sequenced in a study of blood T cell repertoires in COVID-19 (dated by TCRdb to 2019 to 2021). Libraries were prepared through the immunoSEQ multiplex PCR assay. Sourced from immuneACCESS, this table was stored by TCRdb with only in-frame sequences that have V and J called. A share of the clones is absent; for the studies checked, an unresolved V gene accounts for under half, and the remainder has no known explanation. The sample data list about 290,000 clones, and around four fifths of these were observed just once. In total, the top ten clones hold less than 4.5% of the sample. The material sequenced was peripheral blood. These receptors were obtained from a woman between 45 and 60 years old with active or convalescent COVID-19.

This rearrangement joins TRBV28 to TRBJ1-2, with 7 positions matching TRBD1. The CDR3 is 14 amino acids. Germline CDR1 MDHEN, CDR2 SYDVKM. The V gene end was trimmed by 0 bases and the J gene end by 8 bases; junction bases not matched to a gene: 6. CDR3 region: CASSLWTGFKGYTF. CDR3 nucleotides: TGTGCCAGCAGTTTATGGACAGGGTTTAAGGGCTACACCTTC.

The rearrangement links TRBV5-1 to TRBJ2-1, with 13 bases lining up with TRBD2. Germline CDR1 and CDR2: SGHRS and YFSETQ. Trimming removed 2 bases from V and 7 bases from J; junction bases left unmatched: 6. The CDR3 is 16 amino acids. As DNA, the CDR3 is TGCGCCAGCAGCTTTCTGAGGACTAGCGGGAGTAATGAGCAGTTCTTC. Amino acids: CASSFLRTSGSNEQFF.

The chain combines TRBV7-6 with TRBJ2-1, with a tentative D call TRBD2 (5 bases). CDR1 is SGHVS, CDR2 FNYEAQ, per germline. The ends were cut back, 5 bases at V and 4 bases at J, with 30 bases in the middle. The CDR3 runs to 20 residues. The CDR3: CASSRDSQASWSFNYNEQFF. The CDR3 DNA reads as TGTGCCAGCAGCCGAGACTCCCAGGCTAGCTGGTCCTTCAATTACAATGAGCAGTTCTTC.

The rearrangement joins TRBV3-1 (or the pseudogene TRBV3-2) to TRBJ2-1, with D maybe TRBD2 (5 bases). V was shortened by 0 bases and J by 14 bases, with 14 bases between the two germline ends. CDR3 length: 13 residues. Per germline, CDR1 LGHDT and CDR2 YNNKEL (reference sequence). The CDR3 loop is CASSQDLRSGEFF. DNA of the CDR3: TGTGCCAGCAGCCAAGATCTGAGGAGCGGAGAGTTCTTC.

V is TRBV7-2 and J is TRBJ1-4; D possibly corresponds to TRBD1 (6 bases). CDR3 size: 15 residues. V dropped 3 bases and J dropped 5 bases, with 13 bases sitting between them. Per germline, CDR1 SGHTA and CDR2 FQGNSA. In DNA, the CDR3 is TGTGCCAGCAGCTTCACCGGGACAAACAATGAAAAACTGTTTTTT. Its translation is CASSFTGTNNEKLFF. Full variable domain (outside the CDR3, taken from reference TRBV7-2 and TRBJ1-4): GAGVSQSPSNKVTEKGKDVELRCDPISGHTALYWYRQSLGQGLEFLIYFQGNSAPDKSGLPSDRFSAERTGGSVSTLTIQRTQQEDSAVYLCASSFTGTNNEKLFFGSGTQLSVL.

The rearrangement joins TRBV4-1 to TRBJ2-1, with TRBD2 matching over 7 bases. V shed 1 base, J shed 4 bases, and the junction held 13 bases outside the gene matches. Germline-derived CDR1 and CDR2 are MGHRA and YSYEKL. The CDR3 sequence is 18 residues long. The CDR3 sequence is CASSQVPAGFTSYNEQFF. CDR3 DNA sequence: TGCGCCAGCAGCCAAGTCCCAGCGGGATTCACCTCATACAATGAGCAGTTCTTC.

The V gene is TRBV7-9, the J gene TRBJ1-1; no definite D call. The CDR3 totals 13 residues. Trimming shortened V by 1 base and J by 8 bases, and 11 bases separated the two germline ends. Germline assignment: CDR1 SEHNR and CDR2 FQNEAQ (reference sequence). The CDR3 region has the DNA TGTGCCAGCAGCTTAGGCGCCGAAGCCGAAGCTTTCTTT. Residues: CASSLGAEAEAFF.

The chain couples TRBV18 to TRBJ1-2, with 8 bases matching TRBD1. The CDR3 covers 15 residues. Per germline, CDR1 KGHSH and CDR2 LQKENI. Trimming at V came to 3 bases and at J to 2 bases, leaving 5 bases not matched to a gene. The CDR3 reads CASSPPRGRNYGYTF. The CDR3, as DNA: TGTGCCAGCTCACCTCCCAGGGGGCGCAACTATGGCTACACCTTC.

Only a few counts were recorded for this clone. This rearrangement joins TRBV5-1 to TRBJ2-7; D might be TRBD1 (6 bases). Per germline, CDR1 SGHRS and CDR2 YFSETQ. V lost 0 bases, J lost 3 bases, and 7 bases lay in between. This CDR3 is 13 amino acids long. Here the CDR3 reads CASSLGQDYEQYF. As DNA, the CDR3 is TGCGCCAGCAGCTTGGGACAGGACTACGAGCAGTACTTC. The variable domain in full, with the rest retrieved from reference TRBV5-1 and TRBJ2-7, is KAGVTQTPRYLIKTRGQQVTLSCSPISGHRSVSWYQQTPGQGLQFLFEYFSETQRNKGNFPGRFSGRQFSNSRSEMNVSTLELGDSALYLCASSLGQDYEQYFGPGTRLTVT.

The J gene is TRBJ2-4, the V gene TRBV5-5; 10 bases are a match to TRBD1. The length of the CDR3 is 18 residues. Germline loops: CDR1 SGHKS, CDR2 YYEKEE (reference sequence). The V gene end was trimmed by 0 bases and the J gene end by 7 bases; junction bases not matched to a gene: 13. The CDR3 is CASSLEIWVGTGANIQYF. DNA of the CDR3: TGTGCCAGCAGCTTGGAGATTTGGGTGGGGACAGGGGCTAACATTCAGTACTTC.

This chain connects TRBV28 to TRBJ2-5; D possibly corresponds to TRBD2 (5 bases). Between the trimmed V and J ends, which lost 3 bases and 1 base, there was a span of 21 bases. The length of the CDR3 is 18 residues. Germline loops: CDR1 MDHEN, CDR2 SYDVKM. In DNA form, the CDR3 reads TGTGCCAGCAGTTTCCGAGGGCGGCCGTGGGATGGCCAAGAGACCCAGTACTTC. Its protein product is CASSFRGRPWDGQETQYF. Looking up the rest from reference TRBV28 and TRBJ2-5 gives the full variable domain: DVKVTQSSRYLVKRTGEKVFLECVQDMDHENMFWYRQDPGLGLRLIYFSYDVKMKEKGDIPEGYSVSREKKERFSLILESASTNQTSMYLCASSFRGRPWDGQETQYFGPGTRLLVL.

This chain uses TRBV5-1 with TRBJ2-7; 9 positions agree with TRBD2. J lost 2 bases, V lost 2 bases, and 8 bases had no gene match. The CDR3 has 16 residues. CDR1 is SGHRS, CDR2 YFSETQ, per germline. CDR3 sequence: CASSFSRGGGTYEQYF. CDR3 DNA: TGCGCCAGCAGCTTCAGTCGCGGGGGGGGTACCTACGAGCAGTACTTC.

V and J are TRBV19 and TRBJ2-1; D may be TRBD2 (6 bases). Germline values: CDR1 LNHDA, CDR2 SQIVND (reference sequence). V lost 0 bases and J lost 9, with 9 bases in between. This CDR3 comprises 13 residues. The CDR3 DNA is TGTGCCAGTAGTATAGATGAACTAGCTGAGCAGTTCTTC. This translates into CASSIDELAEQFF.

Here the CDR3 reads CASSLGQPPGRAFF. The CDR3 nucleotides read TGTGCCAGCAGCTTGGGGCAGCCTCCGGGAAGGGCTTTCTTT. V usage is TRBV5-6 and J usage is TRBJ1-1; D remains ambiguous. This CDR3 region has 14 residues. V was shortened by 0 bases and J by 11 bases, with 17 bases between the two germline ends. Germline CDR1 reads SGHDT; CDR2 reads YYEEEE.

This clone was found once. Other DNA sequences within the sample encode an identical CDR3. The V and J genes are TRBV3-1 (or the pseudogene TRBV3-2) and TRBJ2-1; maybe TRBD1 (6 bases). V lost 2 bases to trimming and J lost 10 bases, with 9 bases between them. CDR3 length equals 12 residues. Germline CDR1 reads LGHDT; CDR2 reads YNNKEL (reference sequence). This chain's CDR3 is CASSQSRGEQFF. CDR3 DNA sequence: TGTGCCAGCAGCCAATCGAGGGGGGAGCAGTTCTTC.

The sample holds a few counts of this clone. V is TRBV20-1 and J is TRBJ2-5, with D tentatively TRBD2 (6 bases). The V end was cut by 3 bases, the J end by 1 base, with 9 bases between. The CDR3 is 13 amino acids. From germline, CDR1 is DFQATT and CDR2 SNEGSKA (reference sequence). The CDR3 spells CSASSGPQETQYF. CDR3 in DNA: TGCAGTGCTAGTAGCGGACCCCAAGAGACCCAGTACTTC.

V and J are TRBV23-1 and TRBJ1-5; no firm D call. TRBV23-1 is known as an ORF, though its function is uncertain. The length of the CDR3 is 16 residues. Deletions cut 7 bases from V and 0 bases from J, with 16 bases between. The CDR3 loop is CASTSWAVHSNQPQHF. For the CDR3, the DNA is TGCGCCAGCACTTCGTGGGCAGTTCATAGCAATCAGCCCCAGCATTTT.

The rearrangement uses TRBV19 and TRBJ2-1; 10 nucleotides match TRBD2. The germline V gene has CDR1 LNHDA and CDR2 SQIVND (reference sequence). The CDR3 runs 15 residues. Trimming took 3 bases from V and 7 from J; bases not matched to a gene: 6. The DNA for the CDR3 is TGTGCCAGTAGTATGAGAGCGGGAGGGGTGAATGAGCAGTTCTTC. It specifies CASSMRAGGVNEQFF.

This clone was recorded only once. The chain is built from TRBV3-1 (or the pseudogene TRBV3-2) and TRBJ1-4; no firm D call. Germline V gives CDR1 LGHDT, CDR2 YNNKEL (reference sequence). This CDR3 spans 15 amino acids. The ends were cut back, 4 bases at V and 5 bases at J, with 14 bases in the middle. CDR3 sequence (DNA): TGTGCCAGCAGCCGCGGGCTTGTCGGAAATGAAAAACTGTTTTTT. Translated: CASSRGLVGNEKLFF.

With regard to this clone: Its ends do not fully match the called genes, so a read error is possible. The chain has TRBV6-6 and TRBJ2-1; 10 bases align to TRBD1. Germline V gene lookup returns CDR1 MNHNY and CDR2 SVGAGI (reference sequence). The CDR3 totals 14 residues. The CDR3 DNA sequence: TGTGCCAGCAGAGGACCGGGACAGGGGAATGCGCAGTTCTTC. Translated: CASRGPGQGNAQFF.

The chain recombines TRBV16 with TRBJ1-5; 7 nucleotides line up with TRBD1. The CDR3 consists of 17 residues. The germline V gene has CDR1 KGHSY and CDR2 FQNENV. V gave up 0 bases and J gave up 5 bases; unmatched junction bases: 10. This chain's CDR3 is CASSQSRGGGDDQPQHF. The CDR3 DNA is TGTGCCAGCAGCCAATCAAGAGGAGGGGGCGATGATCAGCCCCAGCATTTT. The whole variable domain, remainder taken from reference TRBV16 and TRBJ1-5, is GEEVAQTPKHLVRGEGQKAKLYCAPIKGHSYVFWYQQVLKNEFKFLISFQNENVFDETGMPKERFSAKCLPNSPCSLEIQATKLEDSAVYFCASSQSRGGGDDQPQHFGDGTRLSIL.

V and J are TRBV4-1 and TRBJ2-3; 7 bases match TRBD2. Germline V gives CDR1 MGHRA, CDR2 YSYEKL. Trimming at V came to 2 bases and at J to 2 bases, leaving 10 bases not matched to a gene. This CDR3 is 17 amino acids long. CDR3 sequence: CASSQPLRLADTDTQYF. CDR3 DNA sequence: TGCGCCAGCAGCCAACCCCTTAGGCTAGCGGACACAGATACGCAGTATTTT.

The gene calls are TRBV28 and TRBJ1-2; 9 bases map to TRBD1. V dropped 2 bases and J dropped 5; count of bases not matched to a gene: 18. Germline V gives CDR1 MDHEN, CDR2 SYDVKM. The CDR3 is made up of 19 amino acids. For the CDR3, the DNA is TGTGCCAGCAGTTTAAAATTCCCCCTCATCACAGGGGGCGCGTATGGCTACACCTTC. Its translation is CASSLKFPLITGGAYGYTF.

The DNA for the CDR3 is TGTGCCAGTAGAAGGAGACCGGGACTAGCGGGTTTAAGCTCCTACAATGAGCAGTTCTTC. Protein sequence: CASRRRPGLAGLSSYNEQFF. This sequence joins TRBV19 and TRBJ2-1, with TRBD2 identical over 12 bases. V shed 6 bases and J 0 bases; nucleotides not matched to a gene: 15. The germline V gene has CDR1 LNHDA and CDR2 SQIVND (reference sequence). The CDR3 totals 20 residues. The variable domain in full, with the rest retrieved from reference TRBV19 and TRBJ2-1, is DGGITQSPKYLFRKEGQNVTLSCEQNLNHDAMYWYRQDPGQGLRLIYYSQIVNDFQKGDIAEGYSVSREKKESFPLTVTSAQKNPTAFYLCASRRRPGLAGLSSYNEQFFGPGTRLTVL.

The chain uses TRBV6-1 and TRBJ1-5, with D perhaps matching TRBD1 (6 bases). V lost 1 base, J lost 3 bases, and 10 bases lay in between. Germline values: CDR1 MNHNS, CDR2 SASEGT. CDR3 length: 15 residues. The DNA for the CDR3 is TGTGCCAGCAGTGAAGGACAGGTCTCCAATCAGCCCCAGCATTTT. The encoded protein is CASSEGQVSNQPQHF.